This T cell receptor (beta chain) was recovered during a study of identical twins. Germline V gene sequence: CDR1 SNHLY, CDR2 FYNNEI. This CDR3 contains 14 residues. With 6 bases removed from V and 8 bases from J, the gap between germline ends came to 18 bases. TCRdb re-called the 5' RACE reads through MiXCR, storing one row per CDR3 protein. The sample includes around 1.7 million distinct CDR3 sequences, 25% to 35% of them seen just once. The chain has TRBV2 and TRBJ2-3; D may match TRBD1 or TRBD2 (5 bases each). This receptor was taken from a newborn girl in good health. Sequenced sample: cord blood. CDR3 nucleotides: TGTGCCAGCAGCTCCGGGACCGGAGCCGTTACGCAGTATTTT. Translated, it gives CASSSGTGAVTQYF.